This note documents a single TCR beta chain sequence. This sample was taken from a study of blood T cell repertoires in COVID-19. About the study: From the United States, Italy and Spain came samples of acute and convalescent COVID-19. PBMCs, B-cell-depleted T cells, or T cells were the source of the cDNA or gDNA that made up the material.

Germline V CDR1 and CDR2: MRHNA, SNTAGT. This CDR3 region has 13 residues. V was clipped by 4 bases and J by 3 bases, with 7 bases between them. Authors' data handling: Amplification from reference gene primers served as the basis for estimated nucleated cell counts. Sequencing used immunoSEQ multiplex PCR; TCRdb keeps in-frame clones, though not all of them. V and J calls and clone size are those listed in that table; D and trimming were worked out from the DNA. The sample lists 140,000 to 150,000 clones; 81% were seen once. Sequenced: peripheral blood. This clonotype was obtained from a human donor with acute or convalescent COVID-19. The donor label of this sample is uncertain. The J gene is TRBJ1-5, the V gene TRBV6-4; D might be TRBD1 (6 bases). In DNA form, the CDR3 reads TGTGCCAGCAGTGCAGGGGACAATCAGCCCCAGCATTTT. Translation gives CASSAGDNQPQHF.